Shown below are 29 T cell receptor beta chains from a single sample sequenced in a study of shared clonotypes between healthy human individuals. Generated by immunoSEQ multiplex PCR, the TCRdb table keeps only in-frame clones and is missing some. The profile shows roughly 1,100,000 clones, roughly 80% of them singletons. The sample taken for sequencing was memory CD4+ T cells sorted from blood. Subset indicated: CD45RA-negative fraction. The origin of the receptors is a man between 18 and 29 years old in good health.

This chain joins TRBV28 and TRBJ1-5; D ambiguous. CDR1 MDHEN and CDR2 SYDVKM come from the germline V gene. Trimming removed 4 bases at V and 0 bases at J, with 7 bases between. The CDR3 is 14 residues long. Here the CDR3 DNA reads TGTGCCAGCAGTTCAGGAGTTAGCAATCAGCCCCAGCATTTT. The encoded protein is CASSSGVSNQPQHF.

This rearrangement joins TRBV18 to TRBJ2-3; 8 bases align to TRBD2. Germline V gives CDR1 KGHSH, CDR2 LQKENI. V lost 3 bases to trimming and J lost 0 bases; unmatched junction nucleotides: 5. The CDR3 contains 16 residues. CDR3 sequence reads: CASSPELAASTDTQYF. CDR3 nucleotides: TGTGCCAGCTCACCTGAACTAGCGGCTAGCACAGATACGCAGTATTTT.

The J gene is TRBJ2-1, the V gene TRBV2; D ambiguous. Germline V gene sequence: CDR1 SNHLY, CDR2 FYNNEI. V lost 7 bases to trimming and J lost 9 bases, with 10 bases between them. The CDR3 length is 11 residues. The CDR3 is CASMGNTEQFF. CDR3 nucleotides: TGTGCCAGCATGGGAAACACTGAGCAGTTCTTC. The complete variable domain, with remaining parts taken from reference TRBV2 and TRBJ2-1, reads EPEVTQTPSHQVTQMGQEVILRCVPISNHLYFYWYRQILGQKVEFLVSFYNNEISEKSEIFDDQFSVERPDGSNFTLKIRSTKLEDSAMYFCASMGNTEQFFGPGTRLTVL.

This clone was detected a few times. V usage is TRBV5-4 and J usage is TRBJ1-5; D is possibly TRBD1 (6 bases). V gave up 0 bases and J gave up 4 bases, with 14 bases separating them. The CDR3 spans 16 residues. The germline V gene encodes CDR1 SGHNT and CDR2 YYREEE (reference sequence). CDR3 coding DNA: TGTGCCAGCAGCTTGGGGCCCGGGACACCGAATCAGCCCCAGCATTTT. This translates into CASSLGPGTPNQPQHF.

This chain's CDR3 is CASSGDSRLPYTF. The CDR3 DNA reads as TGTGCCAGTTCCGGGGACTCCCGTCTTCCCTACACCTTC. The chain employs TRBV6-6 and TRBJ1-2; D is perhaps TRBD1 (5 bases). From germline, CDR1 is MNHNY and CDR2 SVGAGI (reference sequence). V was trimmed by 9 bases and J by 10 bases, leaving 21 bases between them. CDR3 size: 13 residues.

The chain joins TRBV10-3 to TRBJ1-3; the match to TRBD1 covers 8 bases. CDR1 is ENHRY and CDR2 is SYGVKD in the germline V gene. There are 16 residues in the CDR3. V was pared by 3 bases and J by 0 bases, with 4 bases of the junction left unmatched. CDR3: CAISEGTGLSGNTIYF. The CDR3, as DNA: TGTGCCATCAGTGAAGGGACAGGCCTCTCTGGAAACACCATATATTTT.

This chain links TRBV6-1 with TRBJ1-5; TRBD1 aligns across 8 bases. The CDR3 covers 13 residues. The V gene end was trimmed by 8 bases and the J gene end by 6 bases; junction bases not matched to a gene: 6. Germline CDR1 is MNHNS and CDR2 is SASEGT. In nucleotides, the CDR3 is TGTGCCAGCTTGGAGGACAGGGCTCAGCCCCAGCATTTT. Its translation: CASLEDRAQPQHF.

The gene calls are TRBV4-2 and TRBJ1-2, with TRBD1 matching over 9 bases. From germline, CDR1 is LGHNA and CDR2 YNFKEQ. With 0 bases clipped from V and 4 bases from J, the junction kept 6 bases outside the gene matches. The CDR3 sequence is 16 residues long. The CDR3 DNA sequence: TGTGCCAGCAGCCAAGAAGGGGACAGGGTCATCTATGGCTACACCTTC. Translated, it gives CASSQEGDRVIYGYTF.

The chain combines TRBV5-4 with TRBJ2-3; no firm D call. CDR1 is SGHNT, CDR2 YYREEE, per germline (reference sequence). V was cut by 2 bases and J by 9 bases, with 19 bases left in between. This CDR3 spans 15 amino acids. This CDR3 reads CASSFHDGPPATQYF. Here the CDR3 DNA reads TGTGCCAGCAGCTTTCATGATGGGCCTCCCGCCACGCAGTATTTT.

This clone was detected only once. The rearrangement uses TRBV6-5 and TRBJ1-3, with D perhaps matching TRBD1 (6 bases). CDR1 MNHEY and CDR2 SVGAGI come from the germline V gene. The CDR3 has 15 amino acids. The germline V and J ends were trimmed by 6 bases and 0 bases, with 12 bases remaining between them. In DNA, the CDR3 is TGTGCCAGCAGGAGCACAGGGTTCTCTGGAAACACCATATATTTT. Translating it yields CASRSTGFSGNTIYF.

The chain uses TRBV11-2 and TRBJ2-7, with TRBD2 matching over 8 bases. The germline V gene has CDR1 SGHAT and CDR2 FQNNGV. The CDR3 is made up of 14 amino acids. Trimming cost V 3 bases and J 6 bases; bases outside gene matches: 7. CDR3 DNA sequence: TGTGCCAGCAGCTTCGGGGGGGTAGGCCTCGAGCAGTACTTC. As protein: CASSFGGVGLEQYF. The full variable domain, its missing parts supplied by reference TRBV11-2 and TRBJ2-7, is EAGVAQSPRYKIIEKRQSVAFWCNPISGHATLYWYQQILGQGPKLLIQFQNNGVVDDSQLPKDRFSAERLKGVDSTLKIQPAKLEDSAVYLCASSFGGVGLEQYFGPGTRLTVT.

Of note for this clone: One junction end disagrees with the germline gene, perhaps due to a read error. The rearrangement joins TRBV30 to TRBJ1-6, with D possibly matching TRBD1 (5 bases). This CDR3 comprises 11 residues. CDR1 and CDR2 from the germline V gene are GTSNPN and SVGIG (reference sequence). The chain's CDR3 is CAWNVGTALKF. The CDR3 DNA sequence: TGTGCCTGGAATGTTGGGACGGCCCTGAAATTT. The entire variable domain, with the rest obtained from reference TRBV30 and TRBJ1-6, is as follows: SQTIHQWPATLVQPVGSPLSLECTVEGTSNPNLYWYRQAAGRGLQLLFYSVGIGQISSEVPQNLSASRPQDRQFILSSKKLLLSDSGFYLCAWNVGTALKFGNGTRLTVT.

This clone was detected a few times. The chain couples TRBV19 to TRBJ1-5; no firm D call. Germline-derived CDR1 and CDR2 are LNHDA and SQIVND (reference sequence). The CDR3 extends over 12 amino acids. Trimming pared 3 bases from V and 5 bases from J, leaving 5 bases between. The CDR3, as DNA: TGTGCCAGTAGTATGGGGTATCAGCCCCAGCATTTT. It specifies CASSMGYQPQHF.

The chain couples TRBV5-4 to TRBJ2-7; weak D call: TRBD1 (6 bases). Trimming pared 5 bases from V and 4 bases from J, leaving 10 bases between. Germline CDR1 is SGHNT and CDR2 is YYREEE (reference sequence). This CDR3 has 12 residues. CDR3 nucleotide sequence: TGTGCCAGCAGTTTTGACAGGTACGAGCAGTACTTC. Its protein is CASSFDRYEQYF.

Points on this clone: Additional DNA sequences in this sample encode the identical CDR3. The chain links TRBV27 to TRBJ2-6; D is uncertain. The CDR3 consists of 14 residues. Germline-derived CDR1 and CDR2 are MNHEY and SMNVEV (reference sequence). Trimming removed 2 bases from V and 0 bases from J, with 2 bases in between. DNA of the CDR3: TGTGCCAGCAGTTTACGCTCTGGGGCCAACGTCCTGACTTTC. Translating gives CASSLRSGANVLTF.

The chain recombines TRBV5-1 with TRBJ2-2, with D possibly being TRBD1 (5 bases). Germline CDR1 is SGHRS and CDR2 is YFSETQ. CDR3 size: 13 residues. V was pared by 3 bases and J by 7 bases, with 10 bases between. The CDR3 DNA follows: TGCGCCAGCAGCTGGCAGGGTGACGGGGAGCTGTTTTTT. Its translation is CASSWQGDGELFF. Using reference TRBV5-1 and TRBJ2-2 for the parts outside the CDR3, the full variable domain is KAGVTQTPRYLIKTRGQQVTLSCSPISGHRSVSWYQQTPGQGLQFLFEYFSETQRNKGNFPGRFSGRQFSNSRSEMNVSTLELGDSALYLCASSWQGDGELFFGEGSRLTVL.

The CDR3 loop reads CASTTGTGTGEQYF. CDR3 bases: TGTGCCAGCACCACGGGGACAGGGACGGGAGAGCAGTACTTC. The chain carries TRBV27 and TRBJ2-7; 9 positions agree with TRBD1. CDR1 and CDR2 (germline): MNHEY, SMNVEV (reference sequence). The junction had 11 bases not matched to a gene; V was cut back by 7 bases and J by 7 bases. CDR3 length: 14 residues.

This clone has just one count. V is TRBV10-3 and J is TRBJ1-1, with 10 bases aligning to TRBD1. CDR3 size: 16 residues. Germline V gene lookup returns CDR1 ENHRY and CDR2 SYGVKD. After removal of 4 bases from V and 1 base from J, the junction contained 6 bases not matched to a gene. CDR3 coding DNA: TGTGCCATCAGTGCCTTGACAGGGGGCGGGAACACTGAAGCTTTCTTT. Translation gives CAISALTGGGNTEAFF.

The chain is built from TRBV7-9 and TRBJ2-1; D possibly corresponds to TRBD1 (5 bases). V was trimmed by 2 bases and J by 8 bases, leaving 13 bases between them. CDR3 length equals 14 residues. Germline V lookup: CDR1 SEHNR, CDR2 FQNEAQ (reference sequence). This CDR3 is CASSLPQGSDEQFF. In DNA, the CDR3 is TGTGCCAGCAGCTTACCCCAGGGTTCAGATGAGCAGTTCTTC.

J is TRBJ1-4 and V is TRBV5-1; D not resolved. From germline, CDR1 is SGHRS and CDR2 YFSETQ. Trimming took 4 bases from V and 5 from J, leaving 15 bases between them. This CDR3 region has 15 residues. In DNA, the CDR3 is TGCGCCAGCAGCCGCCAGGTGGGCTTAAATGAAAAACTGTTTTTT. Translation: CASSRQVGLNEKLFF.

The CDR3 region is CASSLTSGPKTSQYF. In DNA, the CDR3 is TGTGCCAGCAGCTTAACGTCGGGGCCCAAGACTTCGCAGTATTTT. The chain joins TRBV7-3 to TRBJ2-3; D possibly uses TRBD1 or TRBD2 (5 bases each). CDR1 and CDR2 from the germline V gene are SGHTA and FQGTGA. The CDR3 extends over 15 amino acids. Between the trimmed V and J ends, which lost 0 bases and 10 bases, there was a span of 17 bases.

As concerns this clone: A read error is the likely source, as a far larger clone sits one nucleotide away. DNA of the CDR3: TGTGCCAGCAGCTTAACAGCGAACACTGAAGCTTTCTTT. Translated: CASSLTANTEAFF. The rearrangement uses TRBV7-3 and TRBJ1-1; D is unclear. Germline V CDR1 and CDR2: SGHTA, FQGTGA. The CDR3 loop spans 13 amino acids. The V end was cut by 0 bases, the J end by 1 base, with 3 bases between.

This clone is a singleton in its sample. As DNA, the CDR3 is TGCGCCAGCAGTCAACGAGCCCCCCGGGGGCAAGGCTACACCTTC. Residues: CASSQRAPRGQGYTF. The genes are TRBV23-1 and TRBJ1-2; tentatively, D is TRBD1 (6 bases). TRBV23-1 is an open reading frame whose function is uncertain. The CDR3 has 15 amino acids. V dropped 2 bases and J dropped 8 bases, with 18 bases sitting between them.

The chain carries TRBV30 and TRBJ2-2, with D possibly TRBD2 on 6 matching bases. The CDR3 covers 13 residues. The V gene lost 1 base and the J gene lost 5 bases, with 8 bases spanning the gap. Germline V lookup: CDR1 GTSNPN, CDR2 SVGIG (reference sequence). CDR3 sequence (DNA): TGTGCCTGGAGTGACCTAGCGACCGGGGAGCTGTTTTTT. It codes for CAWSDLATGELFF.

This clone was found once. This chain joins TRBV2 and TRBJ2-5; D uncertain. This CDR3 region has 15 residues. The germline V and J ends were trimmed by 3 bases and 4 bases, with 15 bases remaining between them. Per the germline V gene, CDR1 is SNHLY and CDR2 is FYNNEI. DNA of the CDR3: TGTGCCAGCAGTGACTTTGGCAGGCGAGGAGAGACCCAGTACTTC. Translated: CASSDFGRRGETQYF.

The chain is built from TRBV19 and TRBJ2-7; 8 nucleotides agree with TRBD2. In germline, CDR1 is LNHDA, CDR2 SQIVND (reference sequence). The ends lost 3 bases at V and 7 bases at J; junction bases unmatched: 11. The CDR3 contains 15 residues. CDR3 DNA: TGTGCCAGTAGTATGGCGAGCGGGAGATTGGGTGAGCAGTACTTC. It yields the protein CASSMASGRLGEQYF.

V gene TRBV11-2 combines with J gene TRBJ2-7, with D unresolved. CDR3 length equals 15 residues. The germline V and J ends were trimmed by 2 bases and 3 bases, with 14 bases remaining between them. Germline CDR1 reads SGHAT; CDR2 reads FQNNGV. This chain's CDR3 is CASSLSGLGLYEQYF. The DNA of the CDR3 is TGTGCCAGCAGCTTATCGGGCCTAGGTCTCTACGAGCAGTACTTC. Looking up the rest from reference TRBV11-2 and TRBJ2-7 gives the full variable domain: EAGVAQSPRYKIIEKRQSVAFWCNPISGHATLYWYQQILGQGPKLLIQFQNNGVVDDSQLPKDRFSAERLKGVDSTLKIQPAKLEDSAVYLCASSLSGLGLYEQYFGPGTRLTVT.

The chain links TRBV5-6 to TRBJ2-5; the D gene could be TRBD1 or TRBD2 (5 bases each). The CDR3 contains 11 residues. Trimming took 3 bases from V and 5 from J, leaving 5 bases between them. Per germline, CDR1 SGHDT and CDR2 YYEEEE. The CDR3 is CASSWDETQYF. The CDR3 nucleotides read TGTGCCAGCAGCTGGGACGAGACCCAGTACTTC.

This clone was observed once. V is TRBV10-3 and J is TRBJ1-2, with D possibly TRBD1 on 5 matching bases. The germline CDR1 and CDR2 sequences are ENHRY and SYGVKD. This CDR3 region has 15 residues. Trimming left V 0 bases short and J 1 base short, with 9 bases between. The CDR3 DNA sequence: TGTGCCATCAGTGAGTCCCGGACACGTAACTATGGCTACACCTTC. The encoded protein is CAISESRTRNYGYTF.